This T cell receptor beta chain was obtained from a study of T cell responses to AZD1222 COVID-19 vaccine. The study, taken as a whole, reports: Spike-specific TCR depth and breadth grew after two AZD1222 doses. There were mostly white British donors and more females than males, and clonal diversity was possibly underestimated.

Germline V gives CDR1 SQVTM, CDR2 ANQGSEA. V shed 1 base, J shed 3 bases, and the junction held 8 bases outside the gene matches. CDR3 size: 15 residues. Generated by immunoSEQ multiplex PCR, the TCRdb table keeps only in-frame clones and is missing some. The data contain fewer than 150,000 clones, just over 85% of them singletons. On this clone itself: Its target is unknown.

The chain carries TRBV29-1 and TRBJ2-7; TRBD2 matches 8 bases. The sequences come from peripheral blood, collected 28 days after the second AZD1222 dose. The receptor was isolated from an adult who received the AZD1222 COVID-19 vaccine. The CDR3 DNA follows: TGCAGCGTTGAAGCTACTAGCGGATATTACTACGAGCAGTACTTC. This sequence encodes CSVEATSGYYYEQYF.